These 8 T cell receptor beta chains originate from one sample sequenced in a study of CD8 T cells in ankylosing spondylitis (dated by TCRdb to about 2017). The library came from 5' RACE. Sequenced on an Illumina HiSeq 2500. The public reads were quality trimmed at Q25 with fastp and then assembled into clones with MiXCR by TCRdb, keeping productive beta chains. Records with the same CDR3 protein are collapsed into one entry carrying the most frequent genes and DNA. Present in this sample are under 300,000 distinct CDR3 sequences, about 10% of which were seen just once. Roughly 2.5% of the sample goes to the ten largest clones. The sample consisted of blood, either unsorted or a sorted T cell fraction (not recorded which). These TCRs come from a male donor with ankylosing spondylitis or in good health (not recorded which).

This clonotype has ten or more counts. One junction end disagrees with the germline gene, perhaps due to a read error. CDR3 in DNA: TGCAGTGCTAGCCGGACAGGGGGCTATGACTACACCTTC. Its translation: CSASRTGGYDYTF. The rearrangement links TRBV20-1 to TRBJ1-2; 11 positions agree with TRBD1. CDR3 length: 13 residues. Germline CDR1 is DFQATT and CDR2 is SNEGSKA (reference sequence).

This clonotype was counted at least ten times. The gene calls are TRBV7-9 and TRBJ1-2, with a possible D match to TRBD1 (5 bases). This CDR3 region has 13 residues. Germline loops: CDR1 SEHNR, CDR2 FQNEAQ (reference sequence). Trimming took 4 bases from V and 4 from J, leaving 10 bases between them. CDR3 in DNA: TGTGCCAGCAGCTCCGAGGGGACCTATGGCTACACCTTC. Residues: CASSSEGTYGYTF.

This clonotype was seen ten or more times. The chain is built from TRBV15 and TRBJ1-2; D is ambiguous. CDR3 length: 19 amino acids. V was trimmed by 0 bases and J by 2 bases, leaving 22 bases between them. In germline, CDR1 is LNHNV, CDR2 YYDKDF (reference sequence). This CDR3 reads CATSRDSEAWTTLNYGYTF. The CDR3 DNA follows: TGTGCCACCAGCAGAGATTCCGAAGCGTGGACCACCTTGAACTATGGCTACACCTTC.

This clonotype showed up just a few times. This chain joins TRBV7-2 and TRBJ2-7; D gene unclear. Trimming removed 2 bases at V and 2 bases at J, with 7 bases between. CDR1 is SGHTA and CDR2 is FQGNSA in the germline V gene. The CDR3 runs 13 residues. This CDR3 is CASSLQRTYEQYF. CDR3 nucleotide sequence: TGTGCCAGCAGCTTACAGAGAACCTACGAGCAGTACTTC.

This clonotype was found a few times. Here the CDR3 reads CASSRRDRGSGANVLTF. The CDR3 bases are TGTGCCAGCAGCCGCCGGGACAGGGGCTCTGGGGCCAACGTCCTGACTTTC. V usage is TRBV7-2 and J usage is TRBJ2-6, with 10 positions matching TRBD1. The CDR3 extends over 17 amino acids. J lost 0 bases, V lost 5 bases, and 4 bases had no gene match. CDR1 and CDR2 (germline): SGHTA, FQGNSA.

This clonotype was counted a few times. V and J are TRBV7-2 and TRBJ2-5, with 7 bases that match TRBD2. V shed 1 base and J 3 bases; nucleotides not matched to a gene: 5. The CDR3 is made up of 15 amino acids. Germline V gene data show CDR1 as SGHTA and CDR2 as FQGNSA. The CDR3 region has the DNA TGTGCCAGCAGCTTAGATCGGGGGGAGAAAGAGACCCAGTACTTC. The encoded protein is CASSLDRGEKETQYF.

This clonotype came up many times. J is TRBJ2-1 and V is TRBV5-1, with D possibly TRBD1 on 5 matching bases. CDR1 is SGHRS, CDR2 YFSETQ, per germline. The CDR3 consists of 15 residues. CDR3 DNA sequence: TGCGCAGGTTCCCTGGGGCCGAGCTCCTACAATGAGCAGTTCTTC. It yields the protein CAGSLGPSSYNEQFF.

As to this clonotype: A much larger clone differs from this one at a single base, so this may be a read error. V and J are TRBV7-9 and TRBJ2-1; TRBD2 aligns across 7 bases. The germline gives CDR1 SEHNR, CDR2 FQNEAQ (reference sequence). The CDR3 is 15 amino acids. CDR3 region: CASSISGGVYDEQFF. DNA of the CDR3: TGTGCCAGCAGCATTTCGGGGGGAGTCTACGATGAGCAGTTCTTC.